One and the same sample provided the 30 T cell receptor beta chains below, sequenced in a study of regulatory T cells in long-lasting Graves disease. Assembly of TCR beta libraries relied on iRepertoire HTBI primers together with Arm-PCR of CDR3 regions. TCRdb re-analysed the multiplex PCR reads in MiXCR, keeping a single row per CDR3 protein. The sample contains approximately 250,000 distinct CDR3 sequences, roughly 18% of which appear only once. Time point defined: newly diagnosed GD, antithyroid drugs for less than 3 months. With RNA extracted from PBMCs as input, the TCR library was made. The input for sequencing was peripheral blood mononuclear cells (PBMCs), taken at new diagnosis, from a patient treated with antithyroid drugs. The receptors here all came from a female donor with Graves disease.

This clonotype has just a few counts. The chain couples TRBV19 to TRBJ1-5; unclear D gene. Trimming removed 2 bases from V and 1 base from J, with 9 bases in between. This CDR3 is 15 amino acids long. Germline V gene data show CDR1 as LNHDA and CDR2 as SQIVND (reference sequence). In DNA, the CDR3 is TGTGCCAGTAGTATAAAGGTGATAAGCAATCAGCCCCAGCATTTT. Protein product: CASSIKVISNQPQHF.

This chain uses TRBV20-1 with TRBJ2-7; 8 bases are a match to TRBD2. Germline V CDR1 and CDR2: DFQATT, SNEGSKA (reference sequence). The CDR3 totals 14 residues. The V segment lost 6 bases and the J segment 4 bases; nucleotides outside the gene matches: 11. The CDR3 DNA sequence: TGCAGTGCCTTATCTAGCGGGTACACGTACGAGCAGTACTTC. Translating it yields CSALSSGYTYEQYF.

The sample holds many counts of this clonotype. The V call is TRBV14, the J call TRBJ2-1; 8 nucleotides agree with TRBD2. The CDR3 sequence is 16 residues long. Germline assignment: CDR1 SGHDN and CDR2 FVKESK. V lost 2 bases, J lost 5 bases, and 8 bases stayed unmatched. Here the CDR3 DNA reads TGTGCCAGCAGCCAACATGAGGCTAGCGGGCACAATGAGCAGTTCTTC. It yields the protein CASSQHEASGHNEQFF.

This clonotype has a count of ten or more. The chain combines TRBV20-1 with TRBJ1-2, with 8 positions matching TRBD1. The trim removed 3 bases at V and 3 bases at J, leaving 3 bases unmatched. The CDR3 consists of 13 residues. Germline-derived CDR1 and CDR2 are DFQATT and SNEGSKA (reference sequence). CDR3 coding DNA: TGCAGTGCTAGCCCGGACAGGGACTATGGCTACACCTTC. Residues: CSASPDRDYGYTF.

CDR3 loop: CASRVTPSYEQYF. CDR3 in DNA: TGTGCCAGCAGGGTCACACCCTCCTACGAGCAGTACTTC. The chain employs TRBV2 and TRBJ2-7; D call uncertain. CDR1 and CDR2 (germline): SNHLY, FYNNEI. The CDR3 contains 13 residues. Deletions cut 6 bases from V and 0 bases from J, with 9 bases between.

This clonotype was detected only once. The chain recombines TRBV11-2 with TRBJ2-2; D is undetermined. Germline CDR1 is SGHAT and CDR2 is FQNNGV. The CDR3 runs 14 residues. V lost 1 base and J lost 0, with 3 bases in between. Written as DNA, the CDR3 is TGTGCCAGCAGCTTAGTGACGAACACCGGGGAGCTGTTTTTT. Its translation is CASSLVTNTGELFF.

This clonotype was seen many times. This chain connects TRBV12-3 or TRBV12-4 to TRBJ2-7; D gene uncertain. V lost 1 base to trimming and J lost 9 bases, with 7 bases between them. The CDR3 sequence is 11 residues long. The CDR3 DNA follows: TGTGCCAGCAGTTTAGGGTCCGGGCAGTACTTC. Protein product: CASSLGSGQYF.

Concerning this clonotype: Possible read error: a much larger clone is one base away. The chain employs TRBV20-1 and TRBJ2-3; possible D gene TRBD2, 5 bases. The CDR3 runs to 14 residues. Trimming cost V 2 bases and J 1 base, with 10 bases left between them. CDR1 is DFQATT, CDR2 SNEGSKA, per germline (reference sequence). The CDR3 nucleotides are TGCAGTGCTAGAATTTTAGCGTGCACAGATACGCAGTATTTT. It specifies CSARILACTDTQYF.

This clonotype was found many times. V gene TRBV5-6 combines with J gene TRBJ2-5; D remains unclear. The CDR3 totals 15 residues. Germline-derived CDR1 and CDR2 are SGHDT and YYEEEE. Deletions cut 4 bases from V and 0 bases from J, with 13 bases between. The CDR3: CASSPPGIDQETQYF. CDR3 coding DNA: TGTGCCAGCAGCCCCCCCGGCATAGACCAAGAGACCCAGTACTTC.

In its sample, this clonotype was seen a few times. CDR3 coding DNA: TGTGCCAGCAATAAACAGGTTAACTATGGCTACACCTTC. Residues: CASNKQVNYGYTF. The chain has TRBV28 and TRBJ1-2; tentative D call: TRBD1 (5 bases). Germline V gene lookup returns CDR1 MDHEN and CDR2 SYDVKM. The ends were cut back, 7 bases at V and 1 base at J, with 10 bases in the middle. The CDR3 sequence is 13 residues long.

This clonotype was seen at least ten times. The rearrangement uses TRBV28 and TRBJ1-2, with a weak D call TRBD1 (5 bases). The germline V gene encodes CDR1 MDHEN and CDR2 SYDVKM. CDR3 length: 14 amino acids. Trimming took 2 bases from V and 8 from J, leaving 15 bases between them. The chain's CDR3 is CASSLEGLRPGYTF. In DNA form, the CDR3 reads TGTGCCAGCAGTTTAGAGGGGTTAAGGCCCGGCTACACCTTC.

This chain connects TRBV7-8 to TRBJ1-3; D unresolved. The CDR3 spans 16 residues. V lost 4 bases to trimming and J lost 6 bases, with 19 bases between them. Germline assignment: CDR1 SGHVS and CDR2 FQNEAQ. Written as DNA, the CDR3 is TGTGCCAGCAGCTCTCCCATCCGGAGGTCCTTAAACACCATATATTTT. The encoded protein is CASSSPIRRSLNTIYF.

With regard to this clonotype: It is likely a read error: a sequence one base away is far more abundant. The chain joins TRBV27 to TRBJ2-1, with TRBD2 matching 11 bases. The CDR3 loop spans 18 amino acids. Per germline, CDR1 MNHEY and CDR2 SMNVEV (reference sequence). V lost 5 bases and J lost 7; bases outside the gene matches: 16. The CDR3 loop is CASSDSSPLAGGGNEQFF. In DNA, the CDR3 is TGTGCCAGCAGTGATTCGTCTCCTCTAGCGGGAGGAGGGAATGAGCAGTTCTTC.

This clonotype has ten or more counts. The CDR3 protein is CASSLRRDRGGQFF. The CDR3 nucleotides are TGTGCCAGCAGCTTAAGGAGGGACAGGGGGGGACAGTTCTTC. The chain uses TRBV7-2 and TRBJ2-1, with 11 nucleotides matching TRBD1. CDR1 and CDR2 from the germline V gene are SGHTA and FQGNSA. V dropped 2 bases and J dropped 13; count of bases not matched to a gene: 7. The length of the CDR3 is 14 residues.

Written as DNA, the CDR3 is TGTGCCAGCAGCACGCCGAAATTAGGAGCTTTCTTT. This sequence encodes CASSTPKLGAFF. The V call is TRBV11-2, the J call TRBJ1-1; D is ambiguous. Deletions cut 5 bases from V and 10 bases from J, with 14 bases between. The germline V gene has CDR1 SGHAT and CDR2 FQNNGV. This CDR3 spans 12 amino acids.

This clonotype was counted a few times. This rearrangement joins TRBV29-1 to TRBJ1-3; the match to TRBD1 covers 7 bases. With 5 bases clipped from V and 1 base from J, the junction kept 8 bases outside the gene matches. The CDR3 has 15 amino acids. CDR1 SQVTM and CDR2 ANQGSEA come from the germline V gene. The CDR3 spells CSVSTGTSSGNTIYF. As DNA, the CDR3 is TGCAGCGTTTCGACAGGGACGAGTTCTGGAAACACCATATATTTT.

The table lists this clonotype with many counts. The J gene is TRBJ2-7, the V gene TRBV20-1; D may match TRBD1 or TRBD2 (5 bases each). CDR1 DFQATT and CDR2 SNEGSKA come from the germline V gene (reference sequence). The CDR3 runs 15 residues. Trimming pared 2 bases from V and 6 bases from J, leaving 20 bases between. The CDR3 DNA follows: TGCAGTGCTAGATTACCCGGGACGGACCAGGGCGAGCAGTACTTC. This gives the protein CSARLPGTDQGEQYF.

This clonotype was picked up many times. The V and J genes are TRBV28 and TRBJ1-5; 8 bases match TRBD1. The ends lost 2 bases at V and 2 bases at J; junction bases unmatched: 8. The CDR3 has 17 amino acids. Germline V lookup: CDR1 MDHEN, CDR2 SYDVKM. CDR3 sequence reads: CASSLIQGAWRNQPQHF. CDR3 nucleotides: TGTGCCAGCAGTTTAATCCAGGGGGCTTGGCGCAATCAGCCCCAGCATTTT.

At least ten counts were recorded for this clonotype. J is TRBJ2-7 and V is TRBV7-9; no clear D. V lost 0 bases and J 3 bases, leaving 6 bases between the germline ends. The V gene's germline CDR1 is SEHNR and CDR2 FQNEAQ (reference sequence). CDR3 length: 13 amino acids. The CDR3 region is CASSLAPNYEQYF. The CDR3 region has the DNA TGTGCCAGCAGCTTAGCGCCGAACTACGAGCAGTACTTC.

This clonotype was picked up many times. V is TRBV4-3 and J is TRBJ2-3; no clear D. Germline V gene lookup returns CDR1 LGHNA and CDR2 YSLEER. Trimming took off 0 bases at V and 6 bases at J, with 7 bases between the two ends. This CDR3 is built from 13 residues. Here the CDR3 DNA reads TGCGCCAGCAGCCAAGATTTAGTGGATACGCAGTATTTT. This sequence encodes CASSQDLVDTQYF.

This clonotype was seen only a few times. V gene TRBV6-5 combines with J gene TRBJ2-3, with 8 bases identical to TRBD1. The CDR3 consists of 14 residues. Germline V CDR1 and CDR2: MNHEY, SVGAGI. V trimming: 4 bases; J trimming: 4 bases; junction bases outside the gene matches: 4. In DNA form, the CDR3 reads TGTGCCAGCAGTTCGGACAGGGCGGCAGATACGCAGTATTTT. Its translation: CASSSDRAADTQYF.

This clonotype showed up many times. This sequence joins TRBV27 and TRBJ2-7; possibly TRBD2 for D (6 bases). The V gene's germline CDR1 is MNHEY and CDR2 SMNVEV (reference sequence). The CDR3 runs 13 residues. Trimming removed 3 bases at V and 6 bases at J, with 12 bases between. The CDR3 coding sequence is TGTGCCAGCAGTTTGAGGGACTGGGGCGAGCAGTACTTC. Translating it yields CASSLRDWGEQYF.

This clonotype was found many times. The gene calls are TRBV7-2 and TRBJ2-7; 9 bases line up with TRBD2. J lost 3 bases, V lost 5 bases, and 5 bases had no gene match. From germline, CDR1 is SGHTA and CDR2 FQGNSA. The CDR3 is 14 amino acids. The CDR3 reads CASSLTSGVYEQYF. The CDR3 DNA reads as TGTGCCAGCAGCCTGACTAGCGGAGTCTACGAGCAGTACTTC.

Of note for this clonotype: This may be a read error, as it is one base from a much larger clone. The CDR3 end shows no conserved phenylalanine or tryptophan, and so a read error is likely. The rearrangement links TRBV5-4 to TRBJ2-5; 10 bases match TRBD2. The CDR3 loop spans 16 amino acids. From germline, CDR1 is SGHNT and CDR2 YYREEE (reference sequence). V lost 0 bases, J lost 5 bases, and 7 bases stayed unmatched. The CDR3 DNA sequence: TGTGCCAGCAGCTTGGATTCTAGCGGGAGAAGGGAGACCCAGTACCTC. Translation: CASSLDSSGRRETQYL.

This clonotype was seen repeatedly, ten times or more. The gene calls are TRBV5-6 and TRBJ1-5; D is ambiguous. CDR1 is SGHDT and CDR2 is YYEEEE in the germline V gene. V lost 1 base to trimming and J lost 3 bases, with 8 bases between them. The CDR3 sequence is 14 residues long. As DNA, the CDR3 is TGTGCCAGCAGCTTGTGGGGATACAATCAGCCCCAGCATTTT. Translation gives CASSLWGYNQPQHF.

This clonotype has a count of ten or more. The chain employs TRBV2 and TRBJ2-7; 7 bases match TRBD1. Germline assignment: CDR1 SNHLY and CDR2 FYNNEI. V lost 7 bases to trimming and J lost 6 bases; unmatched junction nucleotides: 12. The CDR3 covers 14 residues. Written as DNA, the CDR3 is TGTGCCAGCATCCCAGGGACAGCGTGGGGCGAGCAGTACTTC. Residues: CASIPGTAWGEQYF.

The chain carries TRBV3-1 and TRBJ1-2; unclear D gene. CDR3 size: 14 residues. The germline CDR1 and CDR2 sequences are LGHDT and YNNKEL (reference sequence). The V end was cut by 2 bases, the J end by 0 bases, with 7 bases between. The CDR3 DNA is TGTGCCAGCAGCCAAAGTTTTGCTAACTATGGCTACACCTTC. Protein: CASSQSFANYGYTF.

In its sample, this clonotype was seen many times. The chain couples TRBV7-9 to TRBJ2-1; TRBD2 matches at 10 bases. CDR3 length equals 16 residues. Germline-derived CDR1 and CDR2 are SEHNR and FQNEAQ (reference sequence). V was clipped by 1 base and J by 4 bases; unmatched bases: 4. CDR3 sequence reads: CASSLVDSGRYNEQFF. CDR3 coding DNA: TGTGCCAGCAGCTTAGTGGATAGCGGGAGGTACAATGAGCAGTTCTTC.

As concerns this clonotype: This could be a read error, since a much larger clone is one nucleotide away. The rearrangement joins TRBV19 to TRBJ1-3; D is ambiguous. This CDR3 has 12 residues. Per the germline V gene, CDR1 is LNHDA and CDR2 is SQIVND (reference sequence). The CDR3 coding sequence is TGTGCCGGTAGCCTGTCTGGAAACACCATATATTTT. Its translation is CAGSLSGNTIYF.

This clonotype was observed many times. This sequence joins TRBV9 and TRBJ2-2, with TRBD2 identical over 8 bases. The CDR3 spans 15 residues. The germline V gene has CDR1 SGDLS and CDR2 YYNGEE. J was trimmed by 5 bases and V by 7 bases; bases with no gene match: 10. CDR3 in amino acids: CASGIGRASTGELFF. The CDR3 region has the DNA TGTGCCAGCGGGATCGGGAGGGCGAGTACCGGGGAGCTGTTTTTT.